This TCR beta chain was identified in a study of molecular identifiers for immune sequencing clone quantification. Worth noting for this clonotype: Because it lacks the conserved phenylalanine or tryptophan at the end, this CDR3 is likely a read error.

The V end lost 0 bases, the J end lost 11 bases, and 13 bases lay between the germline ends. CDR3 size: 12 residues. Germline CDR1 reads DFQATT; CDR2 reads SNEGSKA (reference sequence). Both previously described methods and listed TCR primers were employed to make bulk TCR libraries. TCRdb passed the PCR reads through MiXCR, listing each CDR3 protein once. The table records approximately 100,000 distinct CDR3 sequences, over 30% of them present only once. Input material: naive CD8+ T cells from blood, with Jurkat cell RNA spiked in. The sample's subset: FACS-sorted CD8+CD4-CCR7+CD45RA+ naive T cells. The chain has TRBV20-1 and TRBJ1-2, with D unclear. The clonotype was recovered from a human donor in good health. Some libraries in this study had Jurkat cell RNA spiked in. The CDR3 DNA reads TGCAGTGCTAGAGATCACTACGAAAGTTACACCATC. This translates into CSARDHYESYTI.